Here is one T cell receptor (beta chain) with its context. The assay was immunoSEQ multiplex PCR, and TCRdb's table has in-frame clones only and misses some. The sample includes approximately 98,000 clones, roughly four fifths of them seen just once. This specimen comes from a study of blood T cell repertoires in COVID-19. Turning to the study itself: Researchers got acute and convalescent COVID-19 samples from the United States, Italy and Spain.

CDR1 is SGHDT, CDR2 YYEEEE, per germline. This CDR3 spans 16 amino acids. V dropped 4 bases and J dropped 2 bases, with 18 bases sitting between them. The sequencing input was peripheral blood. The V and J genes are TRBV5-6 and TRBJ1-1; weak D call: TRBD1 (6 bases). The TCR was taken from a woman in her seventies with acute or convalescent COVID-19. The chain's CDR3 is CASSVQGVTLNTEAFF. In DNA, the CDR3 is TGTGCCAGCAGCGTACAGGGAGTCACCCTTAACACTGAAGCTTTCTTT. Using reference TRBV5-6 and TRBJ1-1 for the parts outside the CDR3, the full variable domain is DAGVTQSPTHLIKTRGQQVTLRCSPKSGHDTVSWYQQALGQGPQFIFQYYEEEERQRGNFPDRFSGHQFPNYSSELNVNALLLGDSALYLCASSVQGVTLNTEAFFGQGTRLTVV.